This T cell receptor (beta chain) appears in the sequencing data of a study of pediatric ulcerative colitis. Study-wide findings and caveats: A couple of rectal clonotypes were found only in ulcerative colitis patients, all of them. Repertoires came from total lymphocyte DNA, not specific subsets.

Before the diagnostic colonoscopy, ulcerative colitis patients were free of immunosuppressive medication. In the case of this clone: Its antigen is as yet unknown.

Each sample received Survey-level depth of up to 500,000 reads. Clones were read by immunoSEQ multiplex PCR, and TCRdb kept only the in-frame ones, dropping some. Counted here are about 64,000 clones, approximately 87% occurring once; the ten biggest clones make up roughly 3.8%. The CDR3 runs 18 residues. Sequences were obtained from blood. The TCR comes from a boy aged 5-17 years with severe ulcerative colitis. This rearrangement joins TRBV12-2 to TRBJ2-1; the DNA was not used to check the table's D call, TRBD2. TRBV12-2 counts as a pseudogene. Here the CDR3 reads CASRPPPLATSSYNEQFF. CDR3 DNA sequence: TGTGCAAGTCGCCCCCCCCCACTAGCGACGAGCTCCTACAATGAGCAGTTCTTC.